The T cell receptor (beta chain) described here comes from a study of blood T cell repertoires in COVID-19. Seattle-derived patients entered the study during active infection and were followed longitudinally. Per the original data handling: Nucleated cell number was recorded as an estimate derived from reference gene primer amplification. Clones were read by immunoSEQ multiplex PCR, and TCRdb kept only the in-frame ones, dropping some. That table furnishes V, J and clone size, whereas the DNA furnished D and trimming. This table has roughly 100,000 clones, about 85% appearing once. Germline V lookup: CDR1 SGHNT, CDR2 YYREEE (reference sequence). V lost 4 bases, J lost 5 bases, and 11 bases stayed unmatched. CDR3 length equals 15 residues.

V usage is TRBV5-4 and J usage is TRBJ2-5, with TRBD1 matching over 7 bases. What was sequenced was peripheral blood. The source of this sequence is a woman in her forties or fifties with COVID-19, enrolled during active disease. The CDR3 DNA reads TGTGCCAGCAGCAACCCGACAGGGCAACGGGAGACCCAGTACTTC. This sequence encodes CASSNPTGQRETQYF.